The rows below give T cell receptor beta chains drawn from one sample of a study of cytomegalovirus exposure and HLA in healthy donors. The protocol was immunoSEQ multiplex PCR, while the TCRdb copy is restricted to in-frame clones and leaves out a portion. The repertoire holds about 60,000 clones, with 70% to 85% as singletons. The sequenced sample consisted of PBMCs. All receptors derive from a middle-aged woman in good health and CMV-seropositive. CDR3s include the opening cysteine and the closing phenylalanine or tryptophan. Fields, in order: J gene, V gene, D gene, clone size, CDR3 protein, CDR3 DNA. The D gene is left open where the match is weak. A clone size is listed for some rows: how often the clone was seen (once, few, many), or a class if it is expanded.

TRBJ1-2 TRBV25-1 TRBD1 . CASSDRGHGYTF TGTGCCAGCAGTGACAGGGGGCATGGCTACACCTTC
TRBJ1-5 TRBV6-5 TRBD1 . CASRGRDSLNQPQHF TGTGCCAGCAGGGGCCGGGACAGCCTCAATCAGCCCCAGCATTTT
TRBJ2-6 TRBV30 . few CAWSWRSIGANVLTF TGTGCCTGGAGTTGGAGGTCTATCGGGGCCAACGTCCTGACTTTC
TRBJ1-1 TRBV5-1 . . CASSLDGPSTEAFF TGCGCCAGCAGCTTGGACGGTCCTAGCACTGAAGCTTTCTTT
TRBJ2-3 TRBV29-1 . . CSVSTPRLTDTQYF TGCAGCGTTTCGACTCCTAGGCTCACAGATACGCAGTATTTT
TRBJ2-1 TRBV7-3 TRBD1 . CASSSGQGIYNEQFF TGTGCCAGCAGCTCGGGACAGGGGATATACAATGAGCAGTTCTTC
TRBJ2-7 TRBV29-1 . . CSVEVAGSNYEQYF TGCAGCGTTGAAGTGGCAGGGTCAAACTACGAGCAGTACTTC
TRBJ2-7 TRBV5-6 . few CASSRPEAGSPSTSF TGTGCCAGCAGCCGGCCGGAGGCAGGTTCCCCATCAACCTCGTTC
TRBJ2-7 TRBV4-1 . once CASSQDQRSYEQYF TGCGCCAGCAGCCAAGACCAGCGCTCCTACGAGCAGTACTTC
TRBJ1-6 TRBV19 TRBD1 few CASSISTGGDLHF TGTGCCAGTAGTATCTCAACAGGGGGAGACCTCCACTTT
TRBJ2-5 TRBV2 TRBD1 . CASGTEETQYF TGTGCCAGCGGGACAGAAGAGACCCAGTACTTC
TRBJ2-5 TRBV5-1 TRBD2 . CASSPGGTSGGQETQYF TGCGCCAGCAGCCCCGGAGGGACTAGCGGGGGTCAAGAGACCCAGTACTTC
TRBJ2-3 TRBV7-2 . . CASTMGAPWDTQYF TGTGCCAGCACCATGGGGGCTCCATGGGATACGCAGTATTTT
TRBJ1-6 TRBV10-1 TRBD1 . CASRGTGSVRALHF TGCGCCAGCAGGGGGACAGGGAGTGTTAGGGCCCTCCACTTT
TRBJ2-1 TRBV7-2 . once CASSRTRSRNSYNEQFF TGTGCCAGCAGCCGAACACGAAGTCGAAACTCCTACAATGAGCAGTTCTTC
TRBJ2-2 TRBV5-7 . . CASSLPDCVYETELFF TGTGCCAGCAGCTTGCCGGACTGCGTGTACGAGACGGAGCTGTTTTTT
TRBJ2-2 TRBV11-2 . . CASSLGENTGELFF TGTGCCAGCAGCTTGGGAGAGAACACCGGGGAGCTGTTTTTT
TRBJ2-3 TRBV4-3 TRBD2 . CASSQKRDLASGGDSTDTQYF TGCGCCAGCAGCCAAAAGCGCGACCTCGCTAGCGGGGGAGACAGCACAGATACGCAGTATTTT
TRBJ2-5 TRBV28 TRBD2 . CASSLPLGGTETQYF TGTGCCAGCAGTTTACCCCTGGGGGGGACAGAGACCCAGTACTTC
TRBJ1-2 TRBV5-1 . . CASSTAGLAVDGYTF TGCGCCAGCAGCACAGCAGGGTTGGCGGTTGATGGCTACACCTTC
TRBJ1-1 TRBV11-2 . . CASSPPRGGTEAFF TGTGCCAGCAGCCCCCCGCGGGGGGGGACTGAAGCTTTCTTT
TRBJ1-2 TRBV7-9 . . CASSLLAFEANYGYTF TGTGCCAGCAGCTTATTGGCCTTTGAAGCTAACTATGGCTACACCTTC
TRBJ1-6 TRBV5-1 TRBD1 few CASSSGTANSPLHF TGCGCCAGCAGCTCCGGGACAGCTAATTCACCCCTCCACTTT
TRBJ1-2 TRBV4-1 . . CASSQGVGGYTF TGCGCCAGCAGCCAAGGAGTCGGTGGCTACACCTTC
TRBJ2-2 TRBV5-4 . . CASSLDRRTGELFF TGTGCCAGCAGCTTAGACAGGCGCACCGGGGAGCTGTTTTTT
TRBJ2-5 TRBV7-2 . . CASSLVAGRETQYF TGTGCCAGCAGCTTAGTGGCAGGGCGAGAGACCCAGTACTTC
TRBJ1-1 TRBV19 . . CATSTQRGTEAFF TGTGCCACCTCCACTCAACGGGGGACTGAGGCTTTCTTT
TRBJ2-7 TRBV5-6 . . CASSFLISEQYF TGTGCCAGCAGCTTTCTTATTTCGGAGCAGTACTTC
TRBJ1-3 TRBV5-6 . . CASSLDRDVPGNTIYF TGTGCCAGCAGCTTGGACAGGGACGTCCCTGGAAACACCATATATTTT
TRBJ1-1 TRBV7-9 . . CASSLEAGTEAFF TGTGCCAGCAGCTTAGAAGCGGGGACTGAAGCTTTCTTT
TRBJ1-5 TRBV2 . . CASSAETGSNQPQHF TGTGCCAGCAGTGCGGAGACAGGTAGCAATCAGCCCCAGCATTTT
TRBJ1-4 TRBV18 TRBD1 . CASSAEGGKGEKLFF TGTGCCAGCTCAGCTGAAGGGGGCAAGGGTGAAAAACTGTTTTTT
TRBJ2-3 TRBV4-3 . . CASSQASGDTQYF TGCGCCAGCAGCCAGGCGTCGGGAGATACGCAGTATTTT
TRBJ2-7 TRBV7-6 . . CASSLGEETYEQYF TGTGCCAGCAGCTTGGGAGAAGAAACCTACGAGCAGTACTTC
TRBJ1-2 TRBV11-2 . . CASSLSEHYGYTF TGTGCCAGCAGCTTATCGGAGCACTATGGCTACACCTTC
TRBJ2-7 TRBV6-4 TRBD2 . CASSNWVGGAYEQYF TGTGCCAGCAGTAACTGGGTTGGGGGGGCCTACGAGCAGTACTTC
TRBJ2-2 TRBV27 TRBD1 . CASSTHGTGVTGELFF TGTGCCAGCTCGACCCATGGGACAGGGGTAACCGGGGAGCTGTTTTTT
TRBJ2-7 TRBV5-1 TRBD1 . CASSWTGGNEQYF TGCGCCAGCAGTTGGACAGGGGGGAACGAGCAGTACTTC
TRBJ1-5 TRBV6-6 . few CASSYPTPTNQPQHF TGTGCCAGCAGTTACCCCACTCCTACCAATCAGCCCCAGCATTTT
TRBJ1-5 TRBV5-6 . . CASSLRSNQPQHF TGTGCCAGCAGCTTGCGTAGCAATCAGCCCCAGCATTTT